This TCR beta chain emerged from a study of blood T cell repertoires in COVID-19. Study-wide context: The United States, Italy and Spain provided the acute and convalescent COVID-19 samples.

Per the original data handling: Amplification from reference gene primers served as the basis for estimated nucleated cell counts. Clones were sequenced by immunoSEQ multiplex PCR, and TCRdb holds only the in-frame ones, with some missing. V and J calls and clone size are copied from that table; D and trimming were computed from the DNA. The repertoire has about 280,000 clones, roughly 80% of them found once; the top ten carry 5%. Recruits, aged roughly 18 to 95 years, lived in 24 US areas. No more than 2 weeks before study entry, exposed participants had met a case of COVID-19. This receptor was identified in a man aged 35 to 55 who had been exposed to COVID-19. The sample was PBMCs or T cells enriched from blood (not recorded which).

CDR3 bases: TGTGCCAGCAGGAAGCAGGGGACGGGAAACACCATATATTTT. Translating gives CASRKQGTGNTIYF. This chain joins TRBV6-6 and TRBJ1-3; TRBD1 might be the D (6 bases). The length of the CDR3 is 14 residues. V lost 6 bases and J 4 bases, leaving 13 bases between the germline ends. Looked up from germline, CDR1 is MNHNY and CDR2 is SVGAGI (reference sequence).